The present T cell receptor (beta chain) was sequenced within a study of blood T cell repertoires in COVID-19 (dated by TCRdb to about 2020). Study-level background: Collaborator samples came from the United States, Italy and Spain and covered acute and convalescent phases of COVID-19. A freely available public database, intended as a resource for researchers studying the immune response to SARS-CoV-2, is where the repertoires were released. The sample metadata nearly always contained a de-identified subject ID, COVID-19 status, age in years and sex. Subjects who had been exposed to COVID-19, were actively infected with it, or had recovered from it provided the deeply sampled blood TCRbeta repertoires that made up the dataset. The prospective study material was composed of cDNA or gDNA derived from T cells, B-cell-depleted T cells, or PBMCs. Where HLA class I and class II types were available, the types were taken from metadata supplied by the sample provider, not from assay-based typing. The samples were drawn from the first 160 participants of the ongoing ImmuneRACE study and from 1,254 subjects provided by 6 global collaborators.

V drops 1 base and J drops 2 bases, leaving 14 bases in between. The CDR3 holds 16 amino acids from the cysteine to the phenylalanine. Only the CDR3 portion is preserved as DNA: 48 bases, with reading frame beginning at the first base. The germline V gene (reference sequence) yields LGHDT for CDR1 and YNNKEL for CDR2. Overall study outcomes, separate from this receptor: The amount of clinical and demographic metadata varied by source and participant and was provided uncurated.

Collaborating institutions collected whole blood in K2EDTA tubes following their own protocols. For TCRbeta analysis, collaborators shipped samples as frozen whole blood, isolated PBMCs, or DNA extracted from either of those sample types. A note on this clone: It has no known antigen specificity. No much larger clone exists at a distance of one base, and base qualities are not known.

The immunoSEQ Assay, a bias-controlled multiplex PCR, was used to amplify TCRbeta CDR3 regions from genomic DNA. The paper's data handling went like this. The number of nucleated cells in each sample was estimated from the amplification of reference gene primers within the assay. To quantify the absolute abundance of each unique TCRbeta CDR3 rearrangement, sequence reads were collapsed and filtered. For each sample, productive Simpson clonality was calculated as the square root of Simpson's diversity index across productive rearrangements. TCRdb's version of the immuneACCESS table is confined to in-frame rearrangements and falls short of the full clone set. An unresolved V gene accounts for under half of the shortfall where checked; the remainder is of unknown origin. V, J and clone size derive from that table, while D and trimming were established from the DNA sequence. The sample data list tens of thousands of clones, and roughly 78% of these were observed just once. Around 3.2% of the sample is in the top ten clones.

Material: peripheral blood. This TCR came from a man between 60 and 70 years old with acute or convalescent COVID-19. This chain is built from TRBV3-1 (or the pseudogene TRBV3-2) and TRBJ1-1; D gene: possibly TRBD1, on 5 matching bases. Here the CDR3 is given as CASSQAYLGLNTEAFF. The sequence in DNA is TGTGCCAGCAGCCAAGCGTATTTGGGACTAAACACTGAAGCTTTCTTT.